Given below is one TCR beta chain in context. No antigen is known for it. The data were obtained in a study of T-cell reconstitution after alpha-beta-depleted transplantation in children. Unique molecular identifiers were built into the TCRbeta library. MiXCR, applied by TCRdb to the PCR reads, yields one record per CDR3 protein. The table shows about 1,000,000 distinct CDR3 sequences, with roughly 29% occurring only once. Deletions cut 6 bases from V and 3 bases from J, with 12 bases between. Germline V gene sequence: CDR1 ENHRY, CDR2 SYGVKD. The CDR3 runs 14 residues. Findings and limits, study-wide: At around two months after transplant, the alpha-beta T cells were reportedly derived from several hundred expanded clones that came from non-depleted graft cells. Some patients owed their high day-60 TCRbeta diversity to surviving recipient T cells and thymic progenitors. Fresh T-cell production supplied most of the T-cell counts and diversity seen one year after transplant.

The chain carries TRBV10-3 and TRBJ2-1; D is perhaps TRBD1 (6 bases). This TCR derives from a boy younger than two who had a stem cell transplant for SCID, so the T cells may come from the graft donor. The specimen was PBMCs, mostly from graft donor cells, collected 360 days after TCRalphabeta/CD19-depleted stem cell transplant. The CDR3 sequence is CAISPGTHYNEQFF. CDR3 nucleotide sequence: TGTGCCATCAGCCCCGGGACACACTACAATGAGCAGTTCTTC.